Shown below are 18 T cell receptor beta chains from a single sample sequenced in a study of blood T cell repertoires in COVID-19. Here immunoSEQ multiplex PCR was the method, and the copy in TCRdb shows in-frame clones only, minus some. The sample holds about 190,000 clones, under 90% seen once. Specimen: peripheral blood. All receptors come from a man aged 60 to 69 with acute or convalescent COVID-19.

CDR3 residues: CASSEIPHPSGGNTDTQYF. In nucleotides, the CDR3 is TGCGCCAGCAGTGAGATCCCCCACCCTAGCGGGGGTAACACAGATACGCAGTATTTT. The chain combines TRBV10-2 with TRBJ2-3; 10 positions match TRBD2. CDR3 size: 19 residues. Unmatched junction bases numbered 13, after V lost 2 bases and J lost 2 bases. Germline lookup yields CDR1 WSHSY and CDR2 SAAADI.

The chain joins TRBV27 to TRBJ2-3; 12 bases align to TRBD2. V was clipped by 3 bases and J by 3 bases; unmatched bases: 10. The length of the CDR3 is 18 residues. CDR1 is MNHEY, CDR2 SMNVEV, per germline (reference sequence). CDR3 sequence reads: CASSLSKWTSGETDTQYF. DNA for the CDR3: TGTGCCAGCAGTTTGTCCAAATGGACTAGCGGGGAGACAGATACGCAGTATTTT.

V and J are TRBV10-1 and TRBJ2-3; the D gene is possibly TRBD2 (6 bases). Looked up from germline, CDR1 is WNHNN and CDR2 is SYGVQD (reference sequence). The CDR3 loop spans 15 amino acids. Trimming removed 8 bases from V and 2 bases from J, with 17 bases in between. CDR3 nucleotides: TGCGCCAGCCCCAAGATGGGACTTGACACAGATACGCAGTATTTT. Amino acid sequence: CASPKMGLDTDTQYF.

The chain carries TRBV6-5 and TRBJ1-4; TRBD1 matches at 7 bases. Looked up from germline, CDR1 is MNHEY and CDR2 is SVGAGI. This CDR3 has 15 amino acids. With V trimmed by 7 bases and J by 8 bases, 13 bases remained unmatched. The CDR3 DNA reads TGTGCCAGCACGAGAGAGAGACAGGGTTTGGAAAAACTGTTTTTT. It is translated as CASTRERQGLEKLFF.

The CDR3 nucleotides read TGCGCCAGCAGCCTGGCGACAGGGATCCAAGAGACCCAGTACTTC. Translating gives CASSLATGIQETQYF. This chain uses TRBV4-1 with TRBJ2-5; 7 nucleotides match TRBD1. The ends lost 4 bases at V and 1 base at J; junction bases unmatched: 6. Per the germline V gene, CDR1 is MGHRA and CDR2 is YSYEKL. The length of the CDR3 is 15 residues.

The CDR3 region has the DNA TGCGCCAGCAGCTTGGTACCCGGAGGACAGGGAGTTCCTGAAGCTTTCTTT. It specifies CASSLVPGGQGVPEAFF. This chain uses TRBV5-1 with TRBJ1-1, with TRBD1 matching 8 bases. This CDR3 contains 17 residues. In germline, CDR1 is SGHRS, CDR2 YFSETQ. The V gene end was trimmed by 0 bases and the J gene end by 6 bases; junction bases not matched to a gene: 13.

This clone was seen a handful of times. The gene calls are TRBV21-1 and TRBJ2-5; no check of the table's D call, TRBD2, against the DNA was made. TRBV21-1 is flagged as a pseudogene. This CDR3 is 15 amino acids long. In DNA, the CDR3 is TGTGCCAGCATCGCGGGACTAGGAATAGAAGAGACCCAGTACTTC. Translated, it gives CASIAGLGIEETQYF.

J is TRBJ2-3 and V is TRBV9, with 12 bases identical to TRBD2. CDR1 is SGDLS and CDR2 is YYNGEE in the germline V gene. The length of the CDR3 is 16 residues. J was trimmed by 3 bases and V by 4 bases; bases with no gene match: 6. The CDR3 spells CASSSSLAGGTDTQYF. Here the CDR3 DNA reads TGTGCCAGCAGCTCGAGTCTAGCGGGAGGGACAGATACGCAGTATTTT. The entire variable domain, with the rest obtained from reference TRBV9 and TRBJ2-3, is as follows: DSGVTQTPKHLITATGQRVTLRCSPRSGDLSVYWYQQSLDQGLQFLIQYYNGEERAKGNILERFSAQQFPDLHSELNLSSLELGDSALYFCASSSSLAGGTDTQYFGPGTRLTVL.

This chain links TRBV6-4 with TRBJ2-1; TRBD2 agrees at 11 bases. Germline lookup yields CDR1 MRHNA and CDR2 SNTAGT. Germline trimming cut 6 bases from V and 1 base from J; bases unmatched to any gene: 5. The CDR3 runs 16 residues. The CDR3: CASSRTSGLSYNEQFF. CDR3 DNA sequence: TGTGCCAGCAGCCGGACTAGCGGGCTATCCTACAATGAGCAGTTCTTC.

This clone was recorded once. V gene TRBV7-3 combines with J gene TRBJ1-6; 7 nucleotides line up with TRBD1. J gave up 10 bases and V 5 bases, and 8 bases lay outside the gene matches. The CDR3 contains 14 residues. Germline V lookup: CDR1 SGHTA, CDR2 FQGTGA. CDR3 loop: CASSQDRDGSPLHF. CDR3 coding DNA: TGTGCCAGCAGCCAAGACAGGGATGGCTCACCCCTCCACTTT.

The V gene is TRBV9, the J gene TRBJ2-5; 7 bases match TRBD2. The CDR3 spans 14 residues. Germline-derived CDR1 and CDR2 are SGDLS and YYNGEE. Trimming removed 1 base from V and 2 bases from J; junction bases left unmatched: 2. The DNA of the CDR3 is TGTGCCAGCAGCGTACGGGGGGTACAAGAGACCCAGTACTTC. Translating it yields CASSVRGVQETQYF. The whole variable domain, filled in from reference TRBV9 and TRBJ2-5, reads DSGVTQTPKHLITATGQRVTLRCSPRSGDLSVYWYQQSLDQGLQFLIQYYNGEERAKGNILERFSAQQFPDLHSELNLSSLELGDSALYFCASSVRGVQETQYFGPGTRLLVL.

The chain recombines TRBV4-1 with TRBJ2-5, with a tentative D call TRBD2 (6 bases). This CDR3 contains 15 residues. The V end lost 3 bases, the J end lost 5 bases, and 16 bases lay between the germline ends. From germline, CDR1 is MGHRA and CDR2 YSYEKL. For the CDR3, the DNA is TGCGCCAGCAGCCAGATTGGCGGGATGGAGGAGACCCAGTACTTC. As protein: CASSQIGGMEETQYF.

The V gene is TRBV6-5, the J gene TRBJ2-1; 9 positions agree with TRBD1. J lost 8 bases, V lost 6 bases, and 5 bases had no gene match. Germline V gene lookup returns CDR1 MNHEY and CDR2 SVGAGI. This CDR3 has 13 residues. The DNA for the CDR3 is TGTGCCAGCAGGGGACAGGGATCCCATGAGCAGTTCTTC. As protein: CASRGQGSHEQFF.

The chain couples TRBV9 to TRBJ2-1, with TRBD2 identical over 8 bases. The V gene's germline CDR1 is SGDLS and CDR2 YYNGEE. J lost 5 bases, V lost 0 bases, and 4 bases had no gene match. This CDR3 region has 15 residues. Here the CDR3 DNA reads TGTGCCAGCAGCGTAGGGCGGGGGGAGCACAATGAGCAGTTCTTC. Its translation is CASSVGRGEHNEQFF.

V and J are TRBV7-8 and TRBJ2-7; 7 nucleotides agree with TRBD1. The trim removed 2 bases at V and 2 bases at J, leaving 3 bases unmatched. The V gene's germline CDR1 is SGHVS and CDR2 FQNEAQ. There are 14 residues in the CDR3. The CDR3 is CASSLRGLTYEQYF. The CDR3 bases are TGTGCCAGCAGCTTAAGGGGGCTAACCTACGAGCAGTACTTC.

The chain has TRBV7-9 and TRBJ2-1; 8 nucleotides match TRBD1. Germline loops: CDR1 SEHNR, CDR2 FQNEAQ (reference sequence). Unmatched junction bases numbered 3, after V lost 3 bases and J lost 8 bases. The CDR3 covers 13 residues. CDR3 coding DNA: TGTGCCAGCAGCTTGAGGGACAGGTATGAGCAGTTCTTC. Translating gives CASSLRDRYEQFF.

This clone was found once. The rearrangement links TRBV19 to TRBJ1-5; TRBD1 matches at 9 bases. CDR3 length: 16 residues. The junction had 7 bases not matched to a gene; V was cut back by 5 bases and J by 2 bases. The germline CDR1 and CDR2 sequences are LNHDA and SQIVND (reference sequence). CDR3 loop: CASSLRQGGGNQPQHF. For the CDR3, the DNA is TGTGCCAGTAGTCTCAGACAGGGGGGTGGCAATCAGCCCCAGCATTTT.

This clone has a single count. V and J are TRBV2 and TRBJ2-3; 12 bases line up with TRBD2. Trimming at V came to 6 bases and at J to 1 base, leaving 8 bases not matched to a gene. Germline CDR1 SNHLY, CDR2 FYNNEI. CDR3 size: 17 residues. The CDR3 here is CASRLTSGRWGTDTQYF. The CDR3 DNA reads TGTGCCAGCAGACTCACTAGCGGGAGGTGGGGCACAGATACGCAGTATTTT. The full variable domain, its missing parts supplied by reference TRBV2 and TRBJ2-3, is EPEVTQTPSHQVTQMGQEVILRCVPISNHLYFYWYRQILGQKVEFLVSFYNNEISEKSEIFDDQFSVERPDGSNFTLKIRSTKLEDSAMYFCASRLTSGRWGTDTQYFGPGTRLTVL.